This TCR beta chain derives from a study of T cell clones after liver transplantation. CDR3 size: 11 residues. The V end lost 1 base, the J end lost 7 bases, and 2 bases lay between the germline ends. Germline CDR1 and CDR2: KGHSH and LQKENI. Sequencing was performed with immunoSEQ multiplex PCR; in TCRdb, only in-frame clones are kept and a portion is missing. The top ten hold approximately 3% of the sample, which has about 58,000 clones, approximately 63% seen once. The TCR originated in a human patient who received a liver transplant. T cells may partly derive from the graft donor. The chain carries TRBV18 and TRBJ2-1; D uncertain. The source was CD4+ T cells from blood, collected at the roughly 15-month timepoint. The CDR3 loop reads CASSPQNEQFF. The CDR3 nucleotides read TGTGCCAGCTCACCACAAAATGAGCAGTTCTTC.